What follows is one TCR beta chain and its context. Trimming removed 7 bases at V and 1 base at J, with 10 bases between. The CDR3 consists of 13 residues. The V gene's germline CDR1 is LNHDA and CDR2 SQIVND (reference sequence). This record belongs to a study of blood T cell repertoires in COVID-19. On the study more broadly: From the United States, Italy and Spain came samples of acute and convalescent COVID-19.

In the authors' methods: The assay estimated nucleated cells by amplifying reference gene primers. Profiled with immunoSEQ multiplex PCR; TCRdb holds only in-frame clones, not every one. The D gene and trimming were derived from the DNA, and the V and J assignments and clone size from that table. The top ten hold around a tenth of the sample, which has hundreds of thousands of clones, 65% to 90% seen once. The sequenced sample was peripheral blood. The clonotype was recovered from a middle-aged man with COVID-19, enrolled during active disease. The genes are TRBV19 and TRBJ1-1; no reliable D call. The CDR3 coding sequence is TGTGCCAGTATCCGGTCGGGGAACACTGAAGCTTTCTTT. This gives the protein CASIRSGNTEAFF.